What follows are 20 T cell receptor beta chains derived from one specimen sequenced in a study of blood T cell repertoires in COVID-19. Measured with immunoSEQ multiplex PCR; TCRdb has only the in-frame clones, and not every one. The table has around 260,000 clones, roughly 87% seen once. Sequenced input: peripheral blood. Receptors originate from a human donor in a cohort sampled during active COVID-19.

The rearrangement links TRBV19 to TRBJ2-7, with D perhaps TRBD1 (6 bases). The germline V gene has CDR1 LNHDA and CDR2 SQIVND (reference sequence). The CDR3 has 14 amino acids. V was clipped by 5 bases and J by 2 bases, with 13 bases between them. The CDR3 DNA sequence: TGTGCCAGTAGTTTGACAGGAGCCCCCTACGAGCAGTACTTC. It is translated as CASSLTGAPYEQYF.

The chain carries TRBV5-1 and TRBJ1-2, with D perhaps matching TRBD1 (5 bases). The V gene lost 2 bases and the J gene lost 1 base, with 12 bases spanning the gap. Germline V gene lookup returns CDR1 SGHRS and CDR2 YFSETQ. The CDR3 contains 15 residues. The DNA of the CDR3 is TGCGCCAGCAGCTTTTCTGTAAGGGGTAACTATGGCTACACCTTC. Translated: CASSFSVRGNYGYTF.

The rearrangement joins TRBV6-4 to TRBJ2-1, with 7 bases lining up with TRBD1. Germline-derived CDR1 and CDR2 are MRHNA and SNTAGT. J gave up 12 bases and V 7 bases, and 9 bases lay outside the gene matches. The CDR3 totals 12 residues. The CDR3 DNA is TGTGCCAGCACCGACAGGGTGGGTTGGCAGTTCTTC. It is translated as CASTDRVGWQFF.

The chain employs TRBV28 and TRBJ2-1, with unresolved D. In germline, CDR1 is MDHEN, CDR2 SYDVKM. V lost 6 bases and J lost 2, with 11 bases in between. The CDR3 has 14 residues. As DNA, the CDR3 is TGTGCCAGCAGATCCTCGGTACCCTACAATGAGCAGTTCTTC. It translates to CASRSSVPYNEQFF.

The rearrangement uses TRBV27 and TRBJ2-7, with 9 bases lining up with TRBD1. V was clipped by 10 bases and J by 6 bases; unmatched bases: 7. Germline V gives CDR1 MNHEY, CDR2 SMNVEV (reference sequence). CDR3 size: 12 residues. The CDR3 coding sequence is TGTGCCACCCTGGAGACAGGGGGCGAGCAGTACTTC. As protein: CATLETGGEQYF.

This chain uses TRBV6-6 with TRBJ2-3, with TRBD2 matching 15 bases. CDR3 length equals 20 residues. Germline V gives CDR1 MNHNY, CDR2 SVGAGI (reference sequence). Trimming cost V 5 bases and J 3 bases; bases outside gene matches: 15. The CDR3 here is CASSRLWLRTSGGATDTQYF. The CDR3 nucleotides are TGTGCCAGCAGTCGACTTTGGCTCCGGACTAGCGGGGGGGCGACAGATACGCAGTATTTT.

The sample holds one count of this clone. The J gene is TRBJ2-7, the V gene TRBV28; D might be TRBD1 (5 bases). Germline CDR1 MDHEN, CDR2 SYDVKM. The CDR3 length is 15 residues. The V end lost 0 bases, the J end lost 10 bases, and 19 bases lay between the germline ends. This chain's CDR3 is CASSLWDNASPEQYF. As DNA, the CDR3 is TGTGCCAGCAGTTTATGGGACAACGCCTCCCCGGAACAGTACTTC.

V and J are TRBV7-2 and TRBJ2-1; TRBD2 aligns across 8 bases. This CDR3 has 15 amino acids. V lost 2 bases to trimming and J lost 8 bases; unmatched junction nucleotides: 8. The germline CDR1 and CDR2 sequences are SGHTA and FQGNSA. CDR3 bases: TGTGCCAGCAGCTTATCGGGACTAGTGCACGATGAGCAGTTCTTC. The encoded protein is CASSLSGLVHDEQFF.

The count of this clone is one. V and J are TRBV7-9 and TRBJ2-7, with unresolved D. Germline CDR1 and CDR2: SEHNR and FQNEAQ (reference sequence). This CDR3 comprises 12 residues. V was clipped by 5 bases and J by 2 bases, with 7 bases between them. Here the CDR3 reads CASSRLAYEQYF. CDR3 DNA sequence: TGTGCCAGCAGCCGACTTGCCTACGAGCAGTACTTC.

The rearrangement links TRBV18 to TRBJ2-3; 12 positions match TRBD2. The CDR3 spans 18 residues. V was pared by 3 bases and J by 3 bases, with 10 bases of the junction left unmatched. In germline, CDR1 is KGHSH, CDR2 LQKENI. The CDR3: CASSPSPVLAGGTDTQYF. The CDR3 DNA reads as TGTGCCAGCTCACCGAGCCCGGTTCTAGCGGGGGGGACAGATACGCAGTATTTT. Full variable domain (missing parts from reference TRBV18 and TRBJ2-3): NAGVMQNPRHLVRRRGQEARLRCSPMKGHSHVYWYRQLPEEGLKFMVYLQKENIIDESGMPKERFSAEFPKEGPSILRIQQVVRGDSAAYFCASSPSPVLAGGTDTQYFGPGTRLTVL.

This sequence joins TRBV5-6 and TRBJ1-2, with 9 bases aligning to TRBD1. Germline lookup yields CDR1 SGHDT and CDR2 YYEEEE. V lost 4 bases, J lost 4 bases, and 5 bases stayed unmatched. The CDR3 contains 14 residues. CDR3 sequence reads: CASSPGTGLYGYTF. The CDR3 DNA reads as TGTGCCAGCAGCCCGGGGACAGGGCTCTATGGCTACACCTTC.

The CDR3 sequence: CASSESGTPWGHEQYF. CDR3 bases: TGTGCCAGCAGTGAATCCGGGACACCATGGGGCCACGAGCAGTACTTC. The rearrangement joins TRBV25-1 to TRBJ2-7; perhaps TRBD1 as D (6 bases). Germline-derived CDR1 and CDR2 are MGHDK and SYGVNS. V was cut by 1 base and J by 5 bases, with 18 bases left in between. This CDR3 region has 16 residues.

V usage is TRBV7-8 and J usage is TRBJ2-1; no clear D gene. This CDR3 has 14 amino acids. V was shortened by 1 base and J by 9 bases, with 13 bases between the two germline ends. The germline gives CDR1 SGHVS, CDR2 FQNEAQ. This chain's CDR3 is CASSLESETGEQFF. CDR3 DNA: TGTGCCAGCAGCTTAGAATCGGAGACGGGTGAGCAGTTCTTC. Based on the CDR3 plus reference TRBV7-8 and TRBJ2-1, the full variable domain is GAGVSQSPRYKVAKRGQDVALRCDPISGHVSLFWYQQALGQGPEFLTYFQNEAQLDKSGLPSDRFFAERPEGSVSTLKIQRTQQEDSAVYLCASSLESETGEQFFGPGTRLTVL.

This clone was recorded a few times. For the CDR3, the DNA is TGCAGTGCTAGCTCGACAGGCACCATATATTTT. The encoded protein is CSASSTGTIYF. The chain carries TRBV20-1 and TRBJ1-3, with D perhaps TRBD1 (6 bases). The V and J ends lost 3 bases and 9 bases respectively, with 9 bases between them. This CDR3 comprises 11 residues. Germline values: CDR1 DFQATT, CDR2 SNEGSKA (reference sequence).

The chain employs TRBV28 and TRBJ2-3; D gene ambiguous. CDR1 MDHEN and CDR2 SYDVKM come from the germline V gene. The CDR3 length is 15 residues. V lost 5 bases, J lost 2 bases, and 14 bases lay in between. The CDR3 DNA follows: TGTGCCAGCAGTACCGTAAGACAAGCCACAGATACGCAGTATTTT. Protein sequence: CASSTVRQATDTQYF.

This rearrangement joins TRBV27 to TRBJ2-7, with 8 positions matching TRBD1. Germline V gives CDR1 MNHEY, CDR2 SMNVEV (reference sequence). This CDR3 has 16 amino acids. With 5 bases clipped from V and 6 bases from J, the junction kept 15 bases outside the gene matches. The CDR3 DNA reads as TGTGCCAGCAGTCTAAGGCAGGGGGCCCTAGGTGTCGAGCAGTACTTC. Its protein is CASSLRQGALGVEQYF.

The chain has TRBV2 and TRBJ2-7, with D possibly being TRBD1 (7 bases). The germline gives CDR1 SNHLY, CDR2 FYNNEI. The CDR3 loop spans 13 amino acids. V shed 4 bases and J shed 5 bases, with 12 bases lying between them. The CDR3 region is CASSGAGGHEQYF. The DNA for the CDR3 is TGTGCCAGCAGTGGGGCAGGGGGGCACGAGCAGTACTTC.

The rearrangement joins TRBV6-5 to TRBJ1-4; weak D call: TRBD1 (6 bases). The germline CDR1 and CDR2 sequences are MNHEY and SVGAGI. The CDR3 consists of 14 residues. The V and J ends lost 2 bases and 5 bases respectively, with 9 bases between them. Here the CDR3 reads CASSYVQGNEKLFF. The CDR3 region has the DNA TGTGCCAGCAGTTACGTCCAGGGGAATGAAAAACTGTTTTTT.

Only one count was recorded for this clone. This sequence joins TRBV4-2 and TRBJ1-2, with D possibly being TRBD1 (6 bases). The CDR3 contains 15 residues. CDR1 LGHNA and CDR2 YNFKEQ come from the germline V gene. The V gene lost 3 bases and the J gene lost 6 bases, with 17 bases spanning the gap. In DNA form, the CDR3 reads TGTGCCAGCAGCCAGGACAGTCTGGCGATAAATGGCTACACCTTC. Protein product: CASSQDSLAINGYTF.

This clone was counted once. The V and J genes are TRBV4-3 and TRBJ2-2; 7 bases map to TRBD2. CDR1 and CDR2 from the germline V gene are LGHNA and YSLEER. The CDR3 is 16 residues long. The junction had 5 bases not matched to a gene; V was cut back by 4 bases and J by 0 bases. CDR3: CASSRGGGPNTGELFF. Written as DNA, the CDR3 is TGCGCCAGCAGCCGTGGCGGGGGTCCGAACACCGGGGAGCTGTTTTTT.